One and the same sample provided the 3 T cell receptor beta chains below, sequenced in a study of blood T cell repertoires in COVID-19. Here immunoSEQ multiplex PCR was the method, and the copy in TCRdb shows in-frame clones only, minus some. The sample yields roughly 150,000 clones, about 88% seen once. Sequences were obtained from peripheral blood. Receptor source: a woman aged 45-65 years with COVID-19, enrolled during active disease.

This clone turned up a few times. The CDR3 protein is CASTGQGSQPQHF. The CDR3 DNA reads TGTGCCAGCACGGGTCAGGGGAGTCAGCCCCAGCATTTT. The chain is built from TRBV25-1 and TRBJ1-5; possibly TRBD1 for D (6 bases). Germline V gene data show CDR1 as MGHDK and CDR2 as SYGVNS. Trimming left V 7 bases short and J 6 bases short, with 13 bases between. The CDR3 consists of 13 residues.

CDR3 DNA sequence: TGTGCCTCTTGGGACAGAAGCTCTGGAAACACCATATATTTT. As protein: CASWDRSSGNTIYF. The V call is TRBV30, the J call TRBJ1-3, with 7 bases identical to TRBD1. Germline V lookup: CDR1 GTSNPN, CDR2 SVGIG (reference sequence). The CDR3 is 14 residues long. After removal of 7 bases from V and 0 bases from J, the junction contained 6 bases not matched to a gene.

This sequence joins TRBV7-6 and TRBJ2-5; the match to TRBD2 covers 14 bases. J lost 5 bases, V lost 5 bases, and 13 bases had no gene match. Per germline, CDR1 SGHVS and CDR2 FNYEAQ. This CDR3 has 18 residues. CDR3 loop: CASSPGTSGGPGGETQYF. The CDR3 DNA reads as TGTGCCAGCAGCCCCGGGACTAGCGGGGGTCCTGGGGGGGAGACCCAGTACTTC.